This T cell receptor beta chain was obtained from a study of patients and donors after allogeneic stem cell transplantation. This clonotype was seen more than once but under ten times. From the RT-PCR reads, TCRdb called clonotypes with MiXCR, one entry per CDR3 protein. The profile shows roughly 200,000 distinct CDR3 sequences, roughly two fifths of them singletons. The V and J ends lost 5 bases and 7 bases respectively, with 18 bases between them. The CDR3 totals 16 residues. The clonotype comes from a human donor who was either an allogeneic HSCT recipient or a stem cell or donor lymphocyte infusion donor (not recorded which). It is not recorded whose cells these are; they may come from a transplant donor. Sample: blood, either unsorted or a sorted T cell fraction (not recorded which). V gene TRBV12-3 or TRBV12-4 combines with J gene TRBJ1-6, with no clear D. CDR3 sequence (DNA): TGTGCCAGCAGTCCCAGACCTACGGGTGAGAATTCACCCCTCCACTTT. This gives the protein CASSPRPTGENSPLHF.